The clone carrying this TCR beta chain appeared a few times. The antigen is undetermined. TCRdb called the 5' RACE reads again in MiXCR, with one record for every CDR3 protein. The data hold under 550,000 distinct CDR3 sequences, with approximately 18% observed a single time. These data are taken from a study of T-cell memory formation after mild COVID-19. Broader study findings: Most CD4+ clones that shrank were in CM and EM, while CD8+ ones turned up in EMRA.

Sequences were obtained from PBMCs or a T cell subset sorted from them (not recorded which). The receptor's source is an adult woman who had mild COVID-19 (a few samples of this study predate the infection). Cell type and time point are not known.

CDR3 nucleotide sequence: TGTGCCAGCACCCCGGGGGGCGGCTATGGCTACACCTTC. Translated: CASTPGGGYGYTF. This chain uses TRBV27 with TRBJ1-2; a possible D gene is TRBD1 (6 bases). Trimming took 7 bases from V and 4 from J, leaving 13 bases between them. Looked up from germline, CDR1 is MNHEY and CDR2 is SMNVEV (reference sequence). The CDR3 is 13 residues long.